A selection of T cell receptor beta chains follows, all from one sample in a study of neurological immune-mediated disorders. Each CDR3 protein is one row after TCRdb ran MiXCR on the 5' RACE reads. The sample yields 45,000 or so distinct CDR3 sequences, 20% to 25% seen once. The sequenced material came from PBMCs. These receptors were obtained from a man between 60 and 75 years old with HTLV-1-associated myelopathy (HAM/TSP). Each CDR3 is given with its conserved first and last residue. The D gene is left open where the match is weak. The listing skips clone size in some rows; elsewhere it reads once, few, many or a size class.

V gene: TRBV5-1
clone size: many
D gene: .
J gene: TRBJ2-7
CDR3 DNA: TGCGCCAGCAGCTTCGGCGCGGGCCACGAGCAGTACTTC
CDR3 protein: CASSFGAGHEQYF

V gene: TRBV12-3/TRBV12-4
clone size: many
D gene: .
J gene: TRBJ2-3
CDR3 DNA: TGTGCCAGCAGTTCCCCCCGTGTGACAACTAGCACAGATACGCAGTATTTT
CDR3 protein: CASSSPRVTTSTDTQYF

V gene: TRBV14
clone size: many
D gene: TRBD2
J gene: TRBJ2-1
CDR3 DNA: TGTGCCAGCAGCTCTCCCGGGGGGAGTGAGCAGTTCTTC
CDR3 protein: CASSSPGGSEQFF

V gene: TRBV5-1
clone size: many
D gene: .
J gene: TRBJ2-3
CDR3 DNA: TGCGCCAGCAGCTTGGAGGCACCCGTCAGCACAGATACGCAGTATTTT
CDR3 protein: CASSLEAPVSTDTQYF

V gene: TRBV7-2
clone size: many
D gene: .
J gene: TRBJ1-1
CDR3 DNA: TGTGCCAGCAGCTTAGAGGGACTGAACACTGAAGCTTTCTTT
CDR3 protein: CASSLEGLNTEAFF

V gene: TRBV20-1
clone size: medium-sized
D gene: TRBD1
J gene: TRBJ2-3
CDR3 DNA: TGCAGTGCTGGACTTTGGGACAGGGGCACAGATACGCAGTATTTT
CDR3 protein: CSAGLWDRGTDTQYF

V gene: TRBV7-9
clone size: many
D gene: TRBD1
J gene: TRBJ2-7
CDR3 DNA: TGTGCCAGCACCCCCGGGACAGGGCTATACGAGCAGTACTTC
CDR3 protein: CASTPGTGLYEQYF

V gene: TRBV6-5
clone size: .
D gene: .
J gene: TRBJ1-1
CDR3 DNA: TGTGCCAGCAGCGCCGGGACGAGCGTGAAAGCTTTCTTT
CDR3 protein: CASSAGTSVKAFF

V gene: TRBV7-2
clone size: many
D gene: .
J gene: TRBJ2-1
CDR3 DNA: TGTGCCAGCAACCTGGGGGGGCCGGGTGGCGATGAGCAGTTCTTC
CDR3 protein: CASNLGGPGGDEQFF

V gene: TRBV5-1
clone size: many
D gene: .
J gene: TRBJ1-1
CDR3 DNA: TGCGCCAGCAGCTCCGAAACTGAAGCTTTCTTT
CDR3 protein: CASSSETEAFF

V gene: TRBV20-1
clone size: many
D gene: .
J gene: TRBJ2-7
CDR3 DNA: TGCAGTGTTAACCCAGGAGGAAATTACGAGCAGTACTTC
CDR3 protein: CSVNPGGNYEQYF

V gene: TRBV9
clone size: many
D gene: .
J gene: TRBJ2-2
CDR3 DNA: TGTGCCAGCAGCGTAGGGGGAGGGGGCTACACCGGGGAGCTGTTTTTT
CDR3 protein: CASSVGGGGYTGELFF

V gene: TRBV20-1
clone size: many
D gene: TRBD1
J gene: TRBJ2-6
CDR3 DNA: TGCAGTGCTAGGGTGGGATCGGACAGGGGGCAAGGGGCCAACGTCCTGACTTTC
CDR3 protein: CSARVGSDRGQGANVLTF

V gene: TRBV5-1
clone size: .
D gene: .
J gene: TRBJ2-3
CDR3 DNA: TGCGCCTGCAGCCATGACAGCACAGATACGCCGTATTTT
CDR3 protein: CACSHDSTDTPYF

V gene: TRBV6-2/TRBV6-3
clone size: many
D gene: .
J gene: TRBJ2-4
CDR3 DNA: TGTGCCAGCAGTTACGGGGGGACCAAAAACATTCAGTACTTC
CDR3 protein: CASSYGGTKNIQYF

V gene: TRBV12-3/TRBV12-4
clone size: .
D gene: .
J gene: TRBJ2-7
CDR3 DNA: TGTGCCAGCAGTTTTGCGGCCTCTGTATCCGAGCAGTACTTC
CDR3 protein: CASSFAASVSEQYF

V gene: TRBV20-1
clone size: many
D gene: .
J gene: TRBJ2-3
CDR3 DNA: TGCAGTGCTAGAGACCTTACTAGGGGGGCGGGTCCTACCACAGATACGCAGTATTTT
CDR3 protein: CSARDLTRGAGPTTDTQYF

V gene: TRBV5-1
clone size: many
D gene: .
J gene: TRBJ2-7
CDR3 DNA: TGCGCCAGCAGCTTTTCAGGTTCCTACGAGCAGTACTTC
CDR3 protein: CASSFSGSYEQYF

V gene: TRBV29-1
clone size: many
D gene: TRBD1
J gene: TRBJ2-7
CDR3 DNA: TGCAGCGTTGAAGATCCCGGGACAGGGGGTTACGAGCAGTACTTC
CDR3 protein: CSVEDPGTGGYEQYF